These T cell receptor beta chains were read from a single sample in a study of blood T cell repertoires in COVID-19. Only in-frame clones appear in the TCRdb table, and some are missing; sequencing was by immunoSEQ multiplex PCR. The table shows 95,000 to 150,000 clones, with 82% occurring only once. Sequenced input: peripheral blood. These receptors were taken from a woman in her sixties or seventies with acute or convalescent COVID-19. Each CDR3 is given with its conserved first and last residue. The D gene is left open where the match is weak. The listing skips clone size in some rows; elsewhere it reads once, few, many or a size class.

clone_size j_call d_call v_call cdr3_aa cdr3_nt
. TRBJ2-3 . TRBV2 CASSAVTDTQYF TGTGCCAGCAGTGCAGTGACAGATACGCAGTATTTT
. TRBJ1-2 . TRBV30 CAWRATQGKGGYTF TGTGCCTGGAGGGCCACCCAGGGAAAGGGGGGCTACACCTTC
. TRBJ1-1 TRBD1 TRBV14 CASSLGQLNTEAFF TGTGCCAGCAGTTTGGGACAGCTGAACACTGAAGCTTTCTTT
. TRBJ2-5 TRBD1 TRBV19 CASSISTGGGETQYF TGTGCCAGTAGTATATCGACAGGGGGAGGAGAGACCCAGTACTTC
. TRBJ1-5 TRBD1 TRBV24-1 CATSDFASGTGHPLGSQPQHF TGTGCCACCAGTGATTTTGCATCCGGGACAGGACATCCGCTGGGAAGTCAGCCCCAGCATTTT
. TRBJ2-5 TRBD2 TRBV18 CASSLNQLAGEETQYF TGTGCCAGCTCACTAAATCAACTAGCGGGGGAAGAGACCCAGTACTTC
. TRBJ2-5 . TRBV24-1 CATSDGYQETQYF TGTGCCACCAGTGACGGGTACCAAGAGACCCAGTACTTC
. TRBJ2-5 TRBD1 TRBV2 CASRDRQGARETQYF TGTGCCAGCAGGGATAGACAGGGGGCTCGGGAGACCCAGTACTTC
. TRBJ1-2 TRBD1 TRBV5-1 CASSQGQVFYGYTF TGCGCCAGCAGCCAAGGACAGGTCTTCTATGGCTACACCTTC
. TRBJ1-5 TRBD1 TRBV19 CASSGRTGGQPQHF TGTGCCAGTAGTGGCCGGACAGGGGGTCAGCCCCAGCATTTT
. TRBJ1-1 . TRBV19 CASSPGQLSEAFF TGTGCCAGTAGTCCGGGACAACTGAGTGAAGCTTTCTTT
once TRBJ2-7 TRBD1 TRBV11-2 CASSLWDRGGEQYF TGTGCCAGCAGCCTATGGGACAGGGGCGGGGAGCAGTACTTC
few TRBJ2-1 TRBD1 TRBV6-2/TRBV6-3 CASSYFIGQGTGTYNEQFF TGTGCCAGCAGTTACTTTATCGGTCAGGGGACAGGGACCTACAATGAGCAGTTCTTC
. TRBJ2-5 . TRBV30 CAWSLGVRKEETQYF TGTGCCTGGAGTCTTGGAGTCCGAAAGGAAGAGACCCAGTACTTC
. TRBJ2-1 TRBD2 TRBV3-1/TRBV3-2 CASSPQTSGDNEQFF TGTGCCAGCAGCCCTCAGACTAGCGGGGACAATGAGCAGTTCTTC
once TRBJ1-1 TRBD1 TRBV12-3/TRBV12-4 CASSLGGQAKAFF TGTGCCAGCAGTTTAGGGGGACAGGCTAAAGCTTTCTTT
. TRBJ2-5 . TRBV7-6 CASSLARQETQYF TGTGCCAGCAGCTTAGCCAGACAAGAGACCCAGTACTTC
few TRBJ1-3 . TRBV14 CASSQESLISGNTIYF TGTGCCAGCAGCCAAGAAAGCCTGATCTCTGGAAACACCATATATTTT
. TRBJ2-5 . TRBV19 CASSIAGETQYF TGTGCCAGTAGTATAGCAGGAGAGACCCAGTACTTC
once TRBJ2-5 . TRBV3-1/TRBV3-2 CASSQDPRETQYF TGTGCCAGCAGCCAAGACCCGCGAGAGACCCAGTACTTC
. TRBJ1-1 . TRBV6-5 CASTIGGGEAFF TGTGCCAGCACCATAGGCGGAGGTGAAGCTTTCTTT
. TRBJ2-7 TRBD2 TRBV6-5 CASSREEHEQYF TGTGCCAGCAGCCGGGAGGAGCACGAGCAGTACTTC
once TRBJ2-1 TRBD2 TRBV6-5 CASNKGRGTEQFF TGTGCCAGCAACAAGGGGCGGGGGACTGAGCAGTTCTTC
. TRBJ1-1 . TRBV30 CAWARSVLNTEAFF TGTGCCTGGGCCCGGAGTGTGTTGAACACTGAAGCTTTCTTT
. TRBJ2-3 TRBD2 TRBV7-2 CASSFRVAGGYSTDTQYF TGTGCCAGCAGCTTTAGAGTAGCGGGGGGCTATAGCACAGATACGCAGTATTTT
once TRBJ1-2 TRBD1 TRBV7-9 CASSSDRGYYGYTF TGTGCCAGCAGCTCCGACAGGGGCTACTATGGCTACACCTTC
. TRBJ2-7 . TRBV6-5 CASSRQGGPYEQYF TGTGCCAGCAGTCGACAGGGAGGACCCTACGAGCAGTACTTC
. TRBJ2-5 TRBD2 TRBV13 CASSLGLAQETQYF TGTGCCAGCAGCTTAGGACTAGCGCAAGAGACCCAGTACTTC
. TRBJ1-4 TRBD1 TRBV7-2 CASSLTGTGYEKLFF TGTGCCAGCAGCTTAACCGGGACAGGGTATGAAAAACTGTTTTTT
. TRBJ1-2 . TRBV24-1 CATSDLGHGYTF TGTGCCACCAGTGACCTGGGGCATGGCTACACCTTC
. TRBJ1-4 . TRBV5-1 CASSLEGNGEKLFF TGCGCCAGCAGCTTGGAGGGGAATGGAGAAAAACTGTTTTTT
. TRBJ1-2 . TRBV11-2 CASSLGIISSNEGYTF TGTGCCAGCAGCTTAGGTATTATATCCTCGAATGAGGGCTACACCTTC
few TRBJ1-6 . TRBV3-1/TRBV3-2 CASSRIRESPLHF TGTGCCAGCAGCCGTATACGAGAATCACCCCTCCACTTT
. TRBJ1-1 . TRBV5-1 CASSLGQRIEAFF TGCGCCAGCAGCTTGGGGCAGCGAATTGAAGCTTTCTTT
few TRBJ1-1 . TRBV2 CASRPRRTTEAFF TGTGCCAGCAGGCCCCGCAGAACGACTGAAGCTTTCTTT
. TRBJ1-4 . TRBV7-9 CASSPQGTATNEKLFF TGTGCCAGCAGCCCCCAGGGAACGGCAACTAATGAAAAACTGTTTTTT
. TRBJ2-5 TRBD2 TRBV2 CASRRTSGGQETQYF TGTGCCAGCAGACGCACTAGCGGGGGGCAAGAGACCCAGTACTTC
. TRBJ2-5 . TRBV6-5 CASREGRETQYF TGTGCCAGCAGGGAGGGGCGAGAGACCCAGTACTTC
. TRBJ1-2 . TRBV27 CASSLSQMYGYTF TGTGCCAGCAGTTTATCCCAGATGTATGGCTACACCTTC
. TRBJ2-1 . TRBV24-1 CATSGQVGGPYNEQFF TGTGCCACCAGTGGTCAGGTGGGGGGGCCTTACAATGAGCAGTTCTTC
. TRBJ1-1 . TRBV11-2 CASSLLPGHTEAFF TGTGCCAGCAGCTTACTTCCAGGGCACACTGAAGCTTTCTTT
. TRBJ1-2 . TRBV7-6 CASSLNPTRNYGYTF TGTGCCAGCAGCTTAAATCCGACCAGGAACTATGGCTACACCTTC
. TRBJ2-2 . TRBV7-9 CAASVRENTGELFF TGTGCCGCATCAGTCAGGGAAAACACCGGGGAGCTGTTTTTT
. TRBJ1-3 . TRBV5-1 CASSLGWPGEGNTIYF TGCGCCAGCAGCTTGGGTTGGCCTGGAGAAGGAAACACCATATATTTT
once TRBJ2-1 . TRBV6-6 CASSRLDGNSYNEQFF TGTGCCAGCAGTCGACTGGACGGGAACTCCTACAATGAGCAGTTCTTC
. TRBJ1-2 . TRBV19 CASSIVGRYSYGYTF TGTGCCAGTAGTATAGTGGGCAGGTATAGCTATGGCTACACCTTC
few TRBJ1-1 . TRBV20-1 CSASGGTEAFF TGCAGTGCTAGTGGAGGCACTGAAGCTTTCTTT
. TRBJ2-5 . TRBV5-4 CASSLTSEETQYF TGTGCCAGCAGCTTGACTTCTGAAGAGACCCAGTACTTC
few TRBJ1-2 TRBD1 TRBV14 CASSQNRGQGYTF TGTGCCAGCAGCCAAAACAGGGGGCAGGGCTACACCTTC
. TRBJ2-4 TRBD1 TRBV7-9 CASSPDREGGIQYF TGTGCCAGCAGCCCCGACAGGGAAGGGGGCATTCAGTACTTC
. TRBJ2-5 . TRBV11-1 CASSLRGMFRETQYF TGTGCCAGCAGCTTACGGGGGATGTTCCGAGAGACCCAGTACTTC